This entry lists 7 T cell receptor beta chains sequenced from one sample in a study of blood T cell repertoires in COVID-19. Profiled with immunoSEQ multiplex PCR; TCRdb holds only in-frame clones, not every one. The data show 350,000 to 400,000 clones, about 89% seen once. Sequencing was carried out using PBMCs or T cells enriched from blood (not recorded which). The origin of the receptors is a woman aged 40 to 49 who had been exposed to COVID-19.

This chain connects TRBV2 to TRBJ2-3, with 9 bases matching TRBD2. Germline V gives CDR1 SNHLY, CDR2 FYNNEI. The CDR3 length is 14 residues. V shed 10 bases, J shed 3 bases, and the junction held 8 bases outside the gene matches. CDR3: CATGAGGRTDTQYF. CDR3 nucleotides: TGTGCCACCGGGGCGGGAGGGAGGACAGATACGCAGTATTTT.

The chain uses TRBV25-1 and TRBJ1-4; 9 bases map to TRBD1. Germline V gene data show CDR1 as MGHDK and CDR2 as SYGVNS. Trimming removed 8 bases from V and 5 bases from J; junction bases left unmatched: 6. This CDR3 spans 14 amino acids. Here the CDR3 DNA reads TGTGCCAGCGGGGCAGACAGGGGGAATGAAAAACTGTTTTTT. Protein product: CASGADRGNEKLFF.

This sequence joins TRBV12-3 or TRBV12-4 and TRBJ1-3; D not certain. With 3 bases removed from V and 0 bases from J, the gap between germline ends came to 3 bases. This CDR3 is built from 13 residues. The CDR3 loop is CASSLYSGNTIYF. The CDR3 coding sequence is TGTGCCAGCAGTTTGTACTCTGGAAACACCATATATTTT.

The J gene is TRBJ1-2, the V gene TRBV10-2; TRBD1 might be the D (5 bases). The germline gives CDR1 WSHSY, CDR2 SAAADI. The CDR3 runs to 15 residues. The V end was cut by 6 bases, the J end by 4 bases, with 18 bases between. CDR3 sequence: CASSETMTASYGYTF. The DNA of the CDR3 is TGCGCCAGCAGCGAGACAATGACAGCCTCCTATGGCTACACCTTC.

The CDR3 spells CASSAGTSGVETQYF. As DNA, the CDR3 is TGTGCCAGCAGCGCTGGGACTAGCGGGGTAGAGACCCAGTACTTC. V usage is TRBV9 and J usage is TRBJ2-5, with 13 bases lining up with TRBD2. V trimming: 3 bases; J trimming: 4 bases; junction bases outside the gene matches: 3. The CDR3 totals 15 residues. CDR1 SGDLS and CDR2 YYNGEE come from the germline V gene.

This rearrangement joins TRBV11-3 to TRBJ2-2, with D tentatively TRBD2 (6 bases). The V gene lost 5 bases and the J gene lost 1 base, with 17 bases spanning the gap. This CDR3 is 17 amino acids long. The germline V gene encodes CDR1 SGHNT and CDR2 YENEEA. CDR3 DNA sequence: TGTGCCAGCAGCGAGAATCGGGGAGGTTTGAACACCGGGGAGCTGTTTTTT. Translating it yields CASSENRGGLNTGELFF.

The chain is built from TRBV12-3 or TRBV12-4 and TRBJ2-3, with D uncertain. V lost 1 base, J lost 7 bases, and 9 bases lay in between. This CDR3 region has 13 residues. The CDR3 bases are TGTGCCAGCAGTTTAGTACTCAACTATACGCAGTATTTT. It specifies CASSLVLNYTQYF.